The 9 T cell receptor beta chains below all came from one sample that was sequenced in a study of molecular identifiers for immune sequencing clone quantification. Each CDR3 protein is one row after TCRdb ran MiXCR on the PCR reads. The table has over 550,000 distinct CDR3 sequences, roughly 23% seen once; the top ten hold about 0.81%. Sample: naive CD8+ T cells from blood, with Jurkat cell RNA spiked in. Specified subset: FACS-sorted CD8+CD4-CCR7+CD45RA+ naive T cells. Receptor source: a human donor in good health. Some libraries in this study had Jurkat cell RNA spiked in.

Only a few counts were recorded for this clonotype. J is TRBJ2-7 and V is TRBV6-2 or TRBV6-3; 7 positions agree with TRBD1. Germline assignment: CDR1 MNHEY and CDR2 SVGEGT. The CDR3 has 12 residues. The junction had 5 bases not matched to a gene; V was cut back by 8 bases and J by 4 bases. The CDR3 reads CASGDRLYEQYF. The CDR3 DNA reads as TGTGCCAGCGGGGACAGACTATACGAGCAGTACTTC.

The chain combines TRBV9 with TRBJ1-5, with D possibly TRBD1 on 5 matching bases. CDR3 length: 18 amino acids. Per germline, CDR1 SGDLS and CDR2 YYNGEE. The V end lost 0 bases, the J end lost 1 base, and 17 bases lay between the germline ends. CDR3 region: CASSVVVKGKTSNQPQHF. As DNA, the CDR3 is TGTGCCAGCAGCGTAGTGGTAAAGGGGAAAACAAGCAATCAGCCCCAGCATTTT.

This clonotype occurred many times. This rearrangement joins TRBV24-1 to TRBJ2-2; D is uncertain. Trimming removed 1 base at V and 2 bases at J, with 10 bases between. This CDR3 comprises 16 residues. CDR1 is KGHDR and CDR2 is SFDVKD in the germline V gene. CDR3 DNA: TGTGCCACCAGTGATTTAGGGCCAGAAAACACCGGGGAGCTGTTTTTT. Translated, it gives CATSDLGPENTGELFF.

This clonotype was counted ten times or more. This rearrangement joins TRBV4-3 to TRBJ2-1; D not certain. V was shortened by 4 bases and J by 2 bases, with 21 bases between the two germline ends. The germline V gene has CDR1 LGHNA and CDR2 YSLEER. The CDR3 sequence is 18 residues long. CDR3 protein: CASSPEEELKKPYNEQFF. CDR3 bases: TGCGCCAGCAGCCCCGAAGAGGAACTCAAAAAACCCTACAATGAGCAGTTCTTC.

This clonotype was observed a handful of times. The chain employs TRBV30 and TRBJ2-6, with TRBD1 as a possible D gene (6 bases). V dropped 0 bases and J dropped 2 bases, with 8 bases sitting between them. CDR3 length: 15 residues. Germline V CDR1 and CDR2: GTSNPN, SVGIG (reference sequence). The CDR3 DNA follows: TGTGCCTGGAGTGTACAGGGAACTGGGGCCAACGTCCTGACTTTC. Its translation: CAWSVQGTGANVLTF. The full variable domain, in which reference TRBV30 and TRBJ2-6 provide the parts outside the CDR3, is SQTIHQWPATLVQPVGSPLSLECTVEGTSNPNLYWYRQAAGRGLQLLFYSVGIGQISSEVPQNLSASRPQDRQFILSSKKLLLSDSGFYLCAWSVQGTGANVLTFGAGSRLTVL.

This clonotype was counted only a few times. The V call is TRBV4-1, the J call TRBJ2-3; D is perhaps TRBD2 (5 bases). With 0 bases removed from V and 4 bases from J, the gap between germline ends came to 5 bases. This CDR3 is built from 13 residues. Germline CDR1 MGHRA, CDR2 YSYEKL. CDR3 sequence: CASSQERADTQYF. CDR3 in DNA: TGCGCCAGCAGCCAAGAGAGGGCAGATACGCAGTATTTT.

The rearrangement joins TRBV18 to TRBJ1-6, with D unclear. Looked up from germline, CDR1 is KGHSH and CDR2 is LQKENI. The CDR3 length is 16 residues. Trimming shortened V by 3 bases and J by 7 bases, and 16 bases separated the two germline ends. The CDR3 reads CASSPGPHRWNSPLHF. The CDR3 nucleotides are TGTGCCAGCTCACCGGGTCCCCATCGTTGGAATTCACCCCTCCACTTT.

This clonotype was seen ten or more times. The chain couples TRBV4-3 to TRBJ2-1; a possible D gene is TRBD2 (6 bases). CDR1 is LGHNA and CDR2 is YSLEER in the germline V gene. This CDR3 is built from 15 residues. The V end was cut by 0 bases, the J end by 8 bases, with 14 bases between. CDR3 region: CASSQEIGGWYEQFF. The DNA of the CDR3 is TGCGCCAGCAGCCAAGAGATCGGGGGATGGTATGAGCAGTTCTTC.

This clonotype was counted a single time. A much larger clone lies a single base off, so this may be a read error. This likely comes from a read error, as the CDR3 has no conserved phenylalanine or tryptophan at its end. The chain employs TRBV27 and TRBJ2-7; 10 bases are shared with TRBD2. V lost 4 bases to trimming and J lost 5 bases; unmatched junction nucleotides: 11. Germline CDR1 and CDR2: MNHEY and SMNVEV (reference sequence). The CDR3 is 16 residues long. In DNA, the CDR3 is TGTGCCAGCAGTTGGCTAGCGGGAGATCTGCCCGACGAGCAGTACCTC. This codes for CASSWLAGDLPDEQYL.